The 10 T cell receptor beta chains reported below all come from one sample, sequenced in a study of T cells expressing NK-cell markers. TCRdb reanalyzed the 5' RACE reads, giving one entry per CDR3 protein sequence and no DNA. The sample has around 280,000 distinct CDR3 sequences, and its top ten clones hold approximately 0.39%. Material for sequencing was blood T cells: a sorted CD56 or NKG2C T cell subset, CD4+ or CD8+ T cells, or bulk PBMC T cells (not recorded which). These TCRs come from a young man in good health.

V is TRBV9 and J is TRBJ1-3; the D call of TRBD1 rests on TCRdb alone, since no DNA is present to check it. The germline gives CDR1 SGDLS, CDR2 YYNGEE. This CDR3 is built from 15 residues. CDR3 loop: CASSGPFRAENTIYF. Using reference TRBV9 and TRBJ1-3 for the parts outside the CDR3, the full variable domain is DSGVTQTPKHLITATGQRVTLRCSPRSGDLSVYWYQQSLDQGLQFLIQYYNGEERAKGNILERFSAQQFPDLHSELNLSSLELGDSALYFCASSGPFRAENTIYFGEGSWLTVV.

This sequence joins TRBV5-1 and TRBJ2-1; TCRdb picks TRBD1, but there is no DNA to check that call. The CDR3 is 16 amino acids. CDR1 is SGHRS, CDR2 YFSETQ, per germline. CDR3 in amino acids: CASSVTTGQVYNEQFF.

The CDR3 region is CASSDQGLGYTF. The chain joins TRBV6-5 to TRBJ1-2; TCRdb calls TRBD1, which cannot be checked without DNA. Per the germline V gene, CDR1 is MNHEY and CDR2 is SVGAGI. The CDR3 is made up of 12 amino acids.

This rearrangement joins TRBV11-2 to TRBJ2-2; absent DNA, TCRdb's TRBD2 call cannot be checked. The V gene's germline CDR1 is SGHAT and CDR2 FQNNGV. The CDR3 extends over 17 amino acids. This chain's CDR3 is CASSFFGLAGATGELFF.

V is TRBV12-3 or TRBV12-4 and J is TRBJ1-6; there is no DNA to check the TCRdb D call of TRBD1. CDR3 length: 13 amino acids. This CDR3 reads CASSFGADSPLHF.

The rearrangement links TRBV10-1 to TRBJ2-3; there is no DNA to check the TCRdb D call of TRBD2. Germline V gene lookup returns CDR1 WNHNN and CDR2 SYGVQD (reference sequence). CDR3 length equals 13 residues. CDR3 region: CASSEYAGGTQYF.

The J gene is TRBJ2-1, the V gene TRBV20-1; TCRdb reports TRBD2, a call that lacks DNA to check it against. The CDR3 is 15 amino acids. Germline V gene data show CDR1 as DFQATT and CDR2 as SNEGSKA (reference sequence). This CDR3 reads CSARASGPLRNEQFF.

This chain uses TRBV4-1 with TRBJ2-2; the TRBD1 assignment by TCRdb is unverifiable without DNA. The CDR3 is 17 residues long. Germline V gene lookup returns CDR1 MGHRA and CDR2 YSYEKL. The CDR3 is CASSQGHGTGDTGELFF.

The chain links TRBV7-6 to TRBJ2-3. CDR3 size: 15 residues. CDR1 is SGHVS and CDR2 is FNYEAQ in the germline V gene. The CDR3: CASSTQRLTADTQYF.

The chain combines TRBV20-1 with TRBJ1-5. CDR3 length: 14 residues. Germline V gene lookup returns CDR1 DFQATT and CDR2 SNEGSKA (reference sequence). The CDR3 spells CSAREPVINQPQHF.